The 21 T cell receptor beta chains reported below all come from one sample, sequenced in a study of T cell changes during pregnancy in multiple sclerosis. Profiled with immunoSEQ multiplex PCR; TCRdb holds only in-frame clones, not every one. Of about 49,000 clones in the sample, approximately 94% are singletons; the top ten hold roughly 5%. The sample in question was CD8+ T cells from peripheral blood mononuclear cells, obtained before pregnancy. The receptors stem from a female donor with multiple sclerosis, enrolled in a pregnancy study.

Here the CDR3 DNA reads TGTGCCAGCAGTTACTCGAAGGGGGACGAGCAGTACTTC. Protein sequence: CASSYSKGDEQYF. The rearrangement joins TRBV6-5 to TRBJ2-7, with D perhaps matching TRBD1 (6 bases). The CDR3 runs to 13 residues. V was pared by 0 bases and J by 5 bases, with 8 bases between. Germline V CDR1 and CDR2: MNHEY, SVGAGI.

The chain combines TRBV2 with TRBJ1-2; D might be TRBD1 (6 bases). The CDR3 contains 17 residues. The V end lost 2 bases, the J end lost 2 bases, and 18 bases lay between the germline ends. Germline assignment: CDR1 SNHLY and CDR2 FYNNEI. The CDR3 DNA sequence: TGTGCCAGCAGTGAAAGAGGTGGGGCAGGGGAAAACTATGGCTACACCTTC. It yields the protein CASSERGGAGENYGYTF.

J is TRBJ1-5 and V is TRBV19; D gene unclear. Germline-derived CDR1 and CDR2 are LNHDA and SQIVND (reference sequence). Trimming pared 6 bases from V and 5 bases from J, leaving 8 bases between. The CDR3 covers 12 residues. DNA for the CDR3: TGTGCCAGTAGGGCAGAAGATCAGCCCCAGCATTTT. As protein: CASRAEDQPQHF.

The DNA for the CDR3 is TGTGCCAGCAGCGTAGGGACAGGGGGTGAAGCTTTCTTT. It encodes CASSVGTGGEAFF. This sequence joins TRBV9 and TRBJ1-1, with 10 bases identical to TRBD1. This CDR3 is 13 amino acids long. J was trimmed by 7 bases and V by 0 bases; bases with no gene match: 0. Per the germline V gene, CDR1 is SGDLS and CDR2 is YYNGEE.

This clone was picked up one time. The CDR3 coding sequence is TGTGCCATCAACCCCCCAACCGGGACAGAGCCCTACGAGCAGTACTTC. This codes for CAINPPTGTEPYEQYF. The chain employs TRBV10-3 and TRBJ2-7; the match to TRBD1 covers 7 bases. The CDR3 totals 16 residues. With V trimmed by 7 bases and J by 2 bases, 14 bases remained unmatched. From germline, CDR1 is ENHRY and CDR2 SYGVKD.

V usage is TRBV27 and J usage is TRBJ1-5, with D possibly being TRBD1 (5 bases). Deletions cut 0 bases from V and 0 bases from J, with 9 bases between. Germline V gives CDR1 MNHEY, CDR2 SMNVEV (reference sequence). The length of the CDR3 is 16 residues. As DNA, the CDR3 is TGTGCCAGCAGTTTATCGGGGCCTTATAGCAATCAGCCCCAGCATTTT. It codes for CASSLSGPYSNQPQHF.

CDR3 nucleotide sequence: TGTGCCAGCAACCCTGGGACAGGGCGGTTCTACGAGCAGTACTTC. It codes for CASNPGTGRFYEQYF. The chain has TRBV6-5 and TRBJ2-7; 9 bases map to TRBD1. The CDR3 runs 15 residues. J lost 3 bases, V lost 7 bases, and 10 bases had no gene match. Germline CDR1 and CDR2: MNHEY and SVGAGI.

This chain connects TRBV7-8 to TRBJ1-1; perhaps TRBD1 as D (5 bases). Germline CDR1 and CDR2: SGHVS and FQNEAQ. The CDR3 extends over 14 amino acids. V was cut by 1 base and J by 4 bases, with 10 bases left in between. The CDR3: CASSLDGGGTEAFF. CDR3 sequence (DNA): TGTGCCAGCAGCTTAGATGGGGGGGGCACTGAAGCTTTCTTT.

The chain has TRBV5-5 and TRBJ1-4, with a tentative D call TRBD1 (6 bases). CDR3 length: 14 amino acids. Germline CDR1 reads SGHKS; CDR2 reads YYEKEE (reference sequence). V lost 2 bases and J 3 bases, leaving 8 bases between the germline ends. The CDR3 here is CASSFRGANEKLFF. The CDR3 bases are TGTGCCAGCAGCTTCAGGGGTGCTAATGAAAAACTGTTTTTT.

The chain couples TRBV11-2 to TRBJ2-2; 8 bases align to TRBD1. Germline loops: CDR1 SGHAT, CDR2 FQNNGV. The ends lost 2 bases at V and 4 bases at J; junction bases unmatched: 6. This CDR3 region has 16 residues. DNA of the CDR3: TGTGCCAGCAGCTTACATTCGGACAGGGCCACCGGGGAGCTGTTTTTT. It encodes CASSLHSDRATGELFF.

The J gene is TRBJ1-1, the V gene TRBV7-9; D is unclear. Deletions cut 1 base from V and 5 bases from J, with 11 bases between. There are 14 residues in the CDR3. Germline CDR1 reads SEHNR; CDR2 reads FQNEAQ (reference sequence). The CDR3 bases are TGTGCCAGCAGCTTAGGTTACGGGTATACTGAAGCTTTCTTT. As protein: CASSLGYGYTEAFF.

The V call is TRBV14, the J call TRBJ1-2, with 8 nucleotides matching TRBD1. This CDR3 region has 15 residues. V was clipped by 4 bases and J by 3 bases; unmatched bases: 7. Germline loops: CDR1 SGHDN, CDR2 FVKESK. In nucleotides, the CDR3 is TGTGCCAGCAGCCCCGGACAGGGCGGCTACTATGGCTACACCTTC. Its translation: CASSPGQGGYYGYTF.

The gene calls are TRBV7-2 and TRBJ2-7; 9 nucleotides line up with TRBD2. The V gene end was trimmed by 1 base and the J gene end by 3 bases; junction bases not matched to a gene: 7. The germline V gene has CDR1 SGHTA and CDR2 FQGNSA. The CDR3 sequence is 16 residues long. In nucleotides, the CDR3 is TGTGCCAGCAGCTTAGTTCCGACTAGCGGAATCTACGAGCAGTACTTC. This translates into CASSLVPTSGIYEQYF.

The chain employs TRBV13 and TRBJ2-2; a possible D gene is TRBD2 (5 bases). Between the trimmed V and J ends, which lost 5 bases and 7 bases, there was a span of 8 bases. From germline, CDR1 is PRHDT and CDR2 FYEKMQ (reference sequence). The CDR3 has 12 residues. The CDR3, as DNA: TGTGCCAGCAGCCTGAGGGTCGGGGAGCTGTTTTTT. It encodes CASSLRVGELFF.

The rearrangement joins TRBV28 to TRBJ1-3; no reliable D call. CDR1 is MDHEN, CDR2 SYDVKM, per germline. Trimming pared 5 bases from V and 0 bases from J, leaving 14 bases between. The CDR3 spans 16 residues. CDR3 in amino acids: CASSLPWAPSGNTIYF. The CDR3 nucleotides read TGTGCCAGCAGTCTCCCCTGGGCTCCCTCTGGAAACACCATATATTTT.

The chain links TRBV27 to TRBJ2-7; D call uncertain. The CDR3 extends over 14 amino acids. V lost 2 bases, J lost 1 base, and 9 bases lay in between. In germline, CDR1 is MNHEY, CDR2 SMNVEV (reference sequence). DNA of the CDR3: TGTGCCAGCAGTTTAAACTTTCCATCCTACGAGCAGTACTTC. It specifies CASSLNFPSYEQYF.

The rearrangement links TRBV7-9 to TRBJ2-1; 8 bases are shared with TRBD2. Per the germline V gene, CDR1 is SEHNR and CDR2 is FQNEAQ (reference sequence). The length of the CDR3 is 16 residues. V was clipped by 1 base and J by 5 bases; unmatched bases: 7. The CDR3 nucleotides read TGTGCCAGCAGCTTAGTGAGCGGGAGAGGGAACAATGAGCAGTTCTTC. Translated: CASSLVSGRGNNEQFF.

Here the CDR3 DNA reads TGTGCCAGCAGCTGGACAGGGAGGACCGGGGAGCTGTTTTTT. Protein sequence: CASSWTGRTGELFF. The chain links TRBV5-4 to TRBJ2-2; 8 bases match TRBD1. The CDR3 has 14 residues. V was pared by 3 bases and J by 5 bases, with 3 bases of the junction left unmatched. Germline V gene sequence: CDR1 SGHNT, CDR2 YYREEE (reference sequence).

The chain links TRBV27 to TRBJ1-1, with TRBD1 as a possible D gene (5 bases). This CDR3 is built from 14 residues. Germline V gene sequence: CDR1 MNHEY, CDR2 SMNVEV (reference sequence). V gave up 0 bases and J gave up 5 bases, with 10 bases separating them. The CDR3 region is CASSLSGGGTEAFF. CDR3 nucleotide sequence: TGTGCCAGCAGTTTATCCGGGGGAGGGACTGAAGCTTTCTTT.

The chain carries TRBV5-8 and TRBJ2-2; 8 bases align to TRBD1. V lost 9 bases and J lost 7; bases outside the gene matches: 8. Germline loops: CDR1 SGHTS, CDR2 YDEGEE. The CDR3 is 13 residues long. For the CDR3, the DNA is TGTGCCACGCCAGGGGGCGCGGGCGGGGAGCTGTTTTTT. Residues: CATPGGAGGELFF.

V gene TRBV28 combines with J gene TRBJ2-1, with 12 bases identical to TRBD2. The CDR3 loop spans 15 amino acids. The V gene's germline CDR1 is MDHEN and CDR2 SYDVKM. With 8 bases clipped from V and 10 bases from J, the junction kept 12 bases outside the gene matches. Written as DNA, the CDR3 is TGTGCCAGCTCCGGACAGCTAGCGGGAGGGGAGGAGCAGTTCTTC. It translates to CASSGQLAGGEEQFF.